These 8 T cell receptor beta chains originate from one sample sequenced in a study of T-cell memory formation after mild COVID-19. TCRdb recomputed calls from the 5' RACE reads with MiXCR, one row per CDR3 protein. The table shows 200,000 to 250,000 distinct CDR3 sequences, with more than 8% occurring only once. The sample taken for sequencing was PBMCs or a T cell subset sorted from them (not recorded which). Source of these receptors: a man between 18 and 35 years old who had mild COVID-19 (a few samples of this study predate the infection). Cell type and time point are not known.

This rearrangement joins TRBV6-5 to TRBJ1-1, with D hard to call. The germline V gene encodes CDR1 MNHEY and CDR2 SVGAGI. The CDR3 loop spans 13 amino acids. Trimming removed 2 bases at V and 3 bases at J, with 7 bases between. The CDR3 spells CASSYVQDTEAFF. The CDR3 coding sequence is TGTGCCAGCAGTTACGTCCAGGACACTGAAGCTTTCTTT.

The rearrangement joins TRBV4-1 to TRBJ1-5; no clear D gene. The V and J ends lost 0 bases and 5 bases respectively, with 11 bases between them. In germline, CDR1 is MGHRA, CDR2 YSYEKL. The CDR3 spans 15 residues. CDR3 DNA sequence: TGCGCCAGCAGCCAAGATCCAGGAGGATATCAGCCCCAGCATTTT. Translated, it gives CASSQDPGGYQPQHF.

Only a few counts were recorded for this clonotype. The chain carries TRBV12-3 or TRBV12-4 and TRBJ1-6; 10 bases match TRBD1. CDR3 length: 15 residues. V was clipped by 7 bases and J by 4 bases; unmatched bases: 4. The CDR3 DNA is TGTGCCAGCACTTTGGACAGGGGGTATAATTCACCCCTCCACTTT. This encodes CASTLDRGYNSPLHF.

The V call is TRBV7-9, the J call TRBJ1-2; TRBD1 matches 7 bases. Germline CDR1 and CDR2: SEHNR and FQNEAQ (reference sequence). V lost 5 bases and J lost 5; bases outside the gene matches: 5. The CDR3 consists of 13 residues. For the CDR3, the DNA is TGTGCCAGCAGCGTCGACAGGGAGTATGGCTACACCTTC. Protein sequence: CASSVDREYGYTF.

This rearrangement joins TRBV6-2 or TRBV6-3 to TRBJ2-3, with D perhaps TRBD2 (5 bases). The CDR3 spans 15 residues. Deletions cut 0 bases from V and 0 bases from J, with 7 bases between. The germline V gene has CDR1 MNHEY and CDR2 SVGEGT. The CDR3 DNA sequence: TGTGCCAGCAGTTACTCCGGGATTAGCACAGATACGCAGTATTTT. It is translated as CASSYSGISTDTQYF.

This clonotype showed up just a few times. V gene TRBV7-9 combines with J gene TRBJ2-7; 7 nucleotides line up with TRBD1. The CDR3 length is 14 residues. Germline CDR1 is SEHNR and CDR2 is FQNEAQ (reference sequence). Trimming cost V 5 bases and J 2 bases; bases outside gene matches: 6. CDR3 DNA sequence: TGTGCCAGCAGCCCGGACAGGTTAGCCTACGAGCAGTACTTC. Translated, it gives CASSPDRLAYEQYF.

The chain uses TRBV6-4 and TRBJ1-5; D is uncertain. The CDR3 contains 14 residues. V was cut by 3 bases and J by 4 bases, with 10 bases left in between. Germline CDR1 and CDR2: MRHNA and SNTAGT. The CDR3 loop is CASSDSWINQPQHF. DNA for the CDR3: TGTGCCAGCAGTGATTCTTGGATAAATCAGCCCCAGCATTTT.

The chain couples TRBV9 to TRBJ1-3; no clear D gene. The CDR3 covers 14 residues. Germline V gives CDR1 SGDLS, CDR2 YYNGEE. The V gene lost 3 bases and the J gene lost 0 bases, with 7 bases spanning the gap. The CDR3: CASSGRFSGNTIYF. CDR3 in DNA: TGTGCCAGCAGCGGGAGGTTCTCTGGAAACACCATATATTTT.